One TCR beta chain is described in this entry. These data are taken from a study of blood T cell repertoires in COVID-19. Study details: Samples of COVID-19 (acute and convalescent) were obtained from the United States, Italy and Spain.

Profiled with immunoSEQ multiplex PCR; TCRdb holds only in-frame clones, not every one. The data hold over 40,000 clones, with just over 85% observed a single time. This CDR3 spans 14 amino acids. The V gene lost 0 bases and the J gene lost 2 bases, with 9 bases spanning the gap. Germline V lookup: CDR1 SGDLS, CDR2 YYNGEE. This sequence joins TRBV9 and TRBJ2-7, with TRBD1 as a possible D gene (6 bases). Source material: peripheral blood. This receptor was identified in a man older than 75 with acute or convalescent COVID-19. The CDR3 DNA follows: TGTGCCAGCAGCGTAGGGGACACACCCTACGAGCAGTACTTC. Its protein product is CASSVGDTPYEQYF.